This TCR beta chain is from a study of CD8 T cells in ankylosing spondylitis (dated by TCRdb to 2015 to 2018). General notes on the study: The study profiled T cell receptor beta repertoires in healthy donors and ankylosing spondylitis patients to find disease-linked TCR variants. The whole study cohort included about a hundred healthy donors and 20 to 30 ankylosing spondylitis patients. Peripheral blood was sampled, and synovial fluid was also collected from ankylosing spondylitis patients.

From a lookup of the germline V gene (reference sequence), CDR1 and CDR2 are LNHDA and SQIVND. V is trimmed back by 6 bases and J by 6 bases, and the junction contains 10 bases that no gene match accounts for. The cysteine opens and the phenylalanine closes a CDR3 of 15 amino acids. This entry keeps only the CDR3 DNA: 45 bases, framed from base 1. Points on this clonotype: It lacks a known antigen. Base qualities are missing; no much larger clone stands one base away.

The investigation overall reported the following: Some TCR beta motif variants had previously been reported in synovial fluid and blood of reactive arthritis patients, which suggested common disease-initiation mechanisms. The disease-linked clones showed a CD8+ phenotype and occurred at relatively low frequencies in peripheral blood. A TCR beta motif of 7 or 8 highly homologous amino acid variants appeared characteristic of blood from ankylosing spondylitis patients. The disease-linked clones were reported to be significantly enriched in matched synovial fluid samples from ankylosing spondylitis patients.

The listed sequencing device is Illumina MiSeq. TCR beta libraries were prepared by quantitative 5'-RACE with molecular barcodes. The authors processed their data as follows. To identify disease-linked TCR variants, a new computational method was used, one built on a probabilistic model of VDJ rearrangement. The public reads were reprocessed in TCRdb via fastp at Q25 and MiXCR, keeping in-frame beta chains. Rows with a matching CDR3 protein are joined into one entry that keeps the most common DNA and genes. The V and J calls and clone size come from TCRdb's table, not from the authors' own analysis. The sample table records roughly 36,000 distinct CDR3 sequences; 11% to 15% of these occur just once. The leading ten clones occupy 36% of the sample.

Sequencing used blood. The sequence is built from TRBV19 and TRBJ1-5; 8 bases in between match TRBD1. The receptor's source is a male donor with ankylosing spondylitis or in good health (not recorded which). DNA sequence: TGTGCCAGTAGCAAAGCGACAGGGGCGGCTCAGCCCCAGCATTTT. This codes for CASSKATGAAQPQHF.